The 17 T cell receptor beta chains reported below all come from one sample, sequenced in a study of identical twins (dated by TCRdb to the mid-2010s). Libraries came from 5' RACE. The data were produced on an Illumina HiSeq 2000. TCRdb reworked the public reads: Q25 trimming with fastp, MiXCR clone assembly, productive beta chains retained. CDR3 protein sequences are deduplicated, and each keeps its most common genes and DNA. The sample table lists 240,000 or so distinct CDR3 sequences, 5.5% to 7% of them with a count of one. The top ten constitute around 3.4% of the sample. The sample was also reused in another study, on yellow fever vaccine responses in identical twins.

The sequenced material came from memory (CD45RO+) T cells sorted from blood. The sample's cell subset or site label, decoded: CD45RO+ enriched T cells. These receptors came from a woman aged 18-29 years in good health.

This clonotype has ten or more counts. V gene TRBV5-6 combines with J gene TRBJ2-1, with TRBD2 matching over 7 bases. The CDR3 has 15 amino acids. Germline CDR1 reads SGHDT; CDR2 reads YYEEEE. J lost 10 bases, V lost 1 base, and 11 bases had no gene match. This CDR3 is CASSLRERDWGEQFF. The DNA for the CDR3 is TGTGCCAGCAGCTTGCGAGAGCGGGACTGGGGGGAGCAGTTCTTC. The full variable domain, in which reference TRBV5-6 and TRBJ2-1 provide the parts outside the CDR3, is DAGVTQSPTHLIKTRGQQVTLRCSPKSGHDTVSWYQQALGQGPQFIFQYYEEEERQRGNFPDRFSGHQFPNYSSELNVNALLLGDSALYLCASSLRERDWGEQFFGPGTRLTVL.

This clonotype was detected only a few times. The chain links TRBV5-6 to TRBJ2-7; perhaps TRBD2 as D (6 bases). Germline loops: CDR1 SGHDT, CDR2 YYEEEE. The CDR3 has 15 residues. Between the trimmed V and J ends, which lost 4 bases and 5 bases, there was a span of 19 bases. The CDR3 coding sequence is TGTGCCAGCAGCAAGACCGGGACTTTCCCCGACGAGCAGTACTTC. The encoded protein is CASSKTGTFPDEQYF.

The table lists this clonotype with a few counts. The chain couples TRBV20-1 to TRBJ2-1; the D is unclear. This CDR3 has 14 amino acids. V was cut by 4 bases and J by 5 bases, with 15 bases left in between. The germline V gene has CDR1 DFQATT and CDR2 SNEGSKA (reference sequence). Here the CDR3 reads CSAKPVGYDNEQFF. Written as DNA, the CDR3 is TGCAGTGCTAAGCCCGTGGGGTATGACAATGAGCAGTTCTTC.

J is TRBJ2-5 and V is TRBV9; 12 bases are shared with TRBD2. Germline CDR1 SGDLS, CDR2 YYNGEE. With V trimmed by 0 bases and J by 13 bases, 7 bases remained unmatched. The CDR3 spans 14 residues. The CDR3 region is CASSVDGLAGPGYF. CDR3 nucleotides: TGTGCCAGCAGCGTAGACGGACTAGCGGGACCCGGGTACTTC.

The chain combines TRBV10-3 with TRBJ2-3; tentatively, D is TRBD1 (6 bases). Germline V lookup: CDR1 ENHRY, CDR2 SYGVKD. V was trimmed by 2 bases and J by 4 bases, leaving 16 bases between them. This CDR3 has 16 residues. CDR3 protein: CAISEMFAKGADTQYF. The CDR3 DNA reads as TGTGCCATCAGTGAGATGTTCGCGAAGGGGGCAGATACGCAGTATTTT.

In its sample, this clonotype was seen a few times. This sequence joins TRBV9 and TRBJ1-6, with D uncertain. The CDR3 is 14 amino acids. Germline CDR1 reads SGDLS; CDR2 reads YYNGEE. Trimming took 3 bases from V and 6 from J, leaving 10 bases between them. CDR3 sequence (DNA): TGTGCCAGCAGCGCTCGGGGTGGTAATTCACCCCTCCACTTT. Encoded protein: CASSARGGNSPLHF.

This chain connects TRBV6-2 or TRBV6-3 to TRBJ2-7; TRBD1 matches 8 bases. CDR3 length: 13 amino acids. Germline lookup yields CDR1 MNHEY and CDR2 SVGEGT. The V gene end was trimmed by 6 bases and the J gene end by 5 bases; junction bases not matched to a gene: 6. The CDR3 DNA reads TGTGCCAGCAGGAACAGGGGGTCGGACGAGCAGTACTTC. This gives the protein CASRNRGSDEQYF.

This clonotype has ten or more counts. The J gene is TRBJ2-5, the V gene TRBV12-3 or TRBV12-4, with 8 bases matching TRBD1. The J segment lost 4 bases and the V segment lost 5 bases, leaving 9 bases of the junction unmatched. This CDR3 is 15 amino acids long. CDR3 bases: TGTGCCAGCAGTCCTTGGACAGGGCAAGGAGAGACCCAGTACTTC. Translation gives CASSPWTGQGETQYF.

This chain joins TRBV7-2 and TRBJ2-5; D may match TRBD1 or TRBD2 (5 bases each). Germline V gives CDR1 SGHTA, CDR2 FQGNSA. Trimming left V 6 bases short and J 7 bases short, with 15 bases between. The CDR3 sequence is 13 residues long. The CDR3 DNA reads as TGTGCCAGCAGACGGGACCAATTCGTGACCCAGTACTTC. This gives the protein CASRRDQFVTQYF.

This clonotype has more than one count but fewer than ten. DNA for the CDR3: TGCGCCAGCAGCTTGGTGGGGTCCCACTACGAGCAGTACTTC. Its translation is CASSLVGSHYEQYF. This chain joins TRBV5-1 and TRBJ2-7; D gene uncertain. V was trimmed by 0 bases and J by 3 bases, leaving 10 bases between them. This CDR3 spans 14 amino acids. Germline V CDR1 and CDR2: SGHRS, YFSETQ.

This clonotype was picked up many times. CDR3 loop: CSAPQGANEKLFF. The CDR3 region has the DNA TGCAGTGCTCCACAGGGAGCTAATGAAAAACTGTTTTTT. The gene calls are TRBV20-1 and TRBJ1-4; maybe TRBD1 (6 bases). There are 13 residues in the CDR3. Trimming pared 5 bases from V and 3 bases from J, leaving 10 bases between. Per germline, CDR1 DFQATT and CDR2 SNEGSKA (reference sequence).

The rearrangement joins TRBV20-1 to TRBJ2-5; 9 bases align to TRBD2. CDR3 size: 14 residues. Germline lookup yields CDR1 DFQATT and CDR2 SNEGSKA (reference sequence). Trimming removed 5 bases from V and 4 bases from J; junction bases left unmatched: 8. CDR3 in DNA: TGCAGTGCTCCCCAGCGGGGGGCGGGAGAGACCCAGTACTTC. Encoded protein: CSAPQRGAGETQYF.

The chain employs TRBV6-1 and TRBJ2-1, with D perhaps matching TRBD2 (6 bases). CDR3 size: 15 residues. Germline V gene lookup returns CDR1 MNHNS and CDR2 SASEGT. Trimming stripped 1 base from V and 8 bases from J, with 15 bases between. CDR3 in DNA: TGTGCCAGCAGTGAAGTGGTCGGGAGTTCCGATGAGCAGTTCTTC. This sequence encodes CASSEVVGSSDEQFF.

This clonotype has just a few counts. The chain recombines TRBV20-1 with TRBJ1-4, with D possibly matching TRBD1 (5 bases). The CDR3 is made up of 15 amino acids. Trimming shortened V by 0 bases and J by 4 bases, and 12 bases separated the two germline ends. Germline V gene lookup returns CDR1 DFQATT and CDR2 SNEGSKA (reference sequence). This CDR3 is CSARDTGLSNEKLFF. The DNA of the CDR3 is TGCAGTGCTAGAGATACGGGACTCAGTAATGAAAAACTGTTTTTT.

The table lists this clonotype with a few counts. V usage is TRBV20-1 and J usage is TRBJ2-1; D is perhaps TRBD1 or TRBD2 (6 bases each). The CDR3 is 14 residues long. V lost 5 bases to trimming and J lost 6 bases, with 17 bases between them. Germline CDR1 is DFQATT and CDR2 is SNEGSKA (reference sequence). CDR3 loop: CSASPGALGNEQFF. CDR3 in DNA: TGCAGTGCTTCTCCGGGGGCCCTTGGCAATGAGCAGTTCTTC.

CDR3 amino acids: CASSLFVSSYNEQFF. CDR3 DNA: TGTGCCAGCAGTTTATTCGTGAGCTCCTACAATGAGCAGTTCTTC. The rearrangement joins TRBV12-3 or TRBV12-4 to TRBJ2-1; no clear D gene. This CDR3 region has 15 residues. Trimming took off 2 bases at V and 0 bases at J, with 8 bases between the two ends.

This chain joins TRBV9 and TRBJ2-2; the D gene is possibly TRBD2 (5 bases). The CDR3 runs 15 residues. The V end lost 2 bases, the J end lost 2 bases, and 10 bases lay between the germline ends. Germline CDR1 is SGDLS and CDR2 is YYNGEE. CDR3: CASSVSGGNTGELFF. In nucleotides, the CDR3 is TGTGCCAGCAGCGTGAGCGGAGGAAACACCGGGGAGCTGTTTTTT.